The rows below give T cell receptor beta chains drawn from one sample of a study of blood T cell repertoires in COVID-19. Measured with immunoSEQ multiplex PCR; TCRdb has only the in-frame clones, and not every one. Of around 300,000 clones in the sample, roughly 89% were seen once. The sequencing input was peripheral blood. These receptor sequences come from a middle-aged woman with COVID-19, enrolled during active disease. Both conserved end residues are part of each CDR3. A D gene is named only where the DNA matches it firmly. The size entry is marked missing in some rows and otherwise reads once, few, many or a size class.

>TRBV30|TRBD2|15|.|TRBJ2-1
TGTGCCTGGAGTTTCAGCGGGGGGCCCTACAATGAGCAGTTCTTC
CAWSFSGGPYNEQFF
>TRBV4-1|TRBD1|14|.|TRBJ1-2
TGCGCCAGCAGCCGAGAGACAGGGGGAGGAGGCTACACCTTC
CASSRETGGGGYTF
>TRBV5-4|.|15|.|TRBJ2-2
TGTGCCAGCAGCTTGTGGGTTCAAGGGGTCGGGGAGCTGTTTTTT
CASSLWVQGVGELFF
>TRBV27|.|15|.|TRBJ1-2
TGTGCCAGCAGTTCCCCTGGGGGGGGAGACTATGGCTACACCTTC
CASSSPGGGDYGYTF
>TRBV13|TRBD2|19|.|TRBJ2-7
TGTGCCAGCAGCTCAAAGGCGGGACTAGCGGGGGGTAACCCCTACGAGCAGTACTTC
CASSSKAGLAGGNPYEQYF
>TRBV7-3|.|14|.|TRBJ2-1
TGTGCCAGCAGCTCCCGGAAGCGCCACAATGAGCAGTTCTTC
CASSSRKRHNEQFF
>TRBV4-2|TRBD2|14|.|TRBJ2-7
TGTGCCAGCAGCCATAGCGGGGGCCTCTACGAGCAGTACTTC
CASSHSGGLYEQYF
>TRBV6-1|.|14|once|TRBJ1-5
TGTGCCAGCAGCGAAGGGCGGCTTCAGGGGCCCCAGCATTTT
CASSEGRLQGPQHF
>TRBV28|.|13|.|TRBJ1-5
TGTGCCAGCAGTTTACAACAATCGGGGCCCCAGCATTTT
CASSLQQSGPQHF
>TRBV19|TRBD1|14|.|TRBJ1-2
TGTGCCAGTAGCGAGACAGGGTTTAACTATGGCTACACCTTC
CASSETGFNYGYTF
>TRBV27|TRBD1|16|.|TRBJ2-7
TGTGCCAGCAGTTCCCAGGGGGCCCGAAGCTCCTACGAGCAGTACTTC
CASSSQGARSSYEQYF
>TRBV14|TRBD1|15|once|TRBJ2-2
TGTGCCAGCAGGCACCGGGACAGTAACACCGGGGAGCTGTTTTTT
CASRHRDSNTGELFF
>TRBV24-1|TRBD2|16|.|TRBJ2-1
TGTGCCACCAGTGACCCCGGACTAGCGGGGGGTAATGAGCAGTTCTTC
CATSDPGLAGGNEQFF
>TRBV29-1|TRBD1|14|.|TRBJ2-1
TGCAGCGTTGAAAGGGACAGGGGGTACAATGAGCAGTTCTTC
CSVERDRGYNEQFF
>TRBV5-8|TRBD1|13|.|TRBJ1-2
TGTGCCAGCAACAGGGGGTTGGCGACTGGCTACACCTTC
CASNRGLATGYTF
>TRBV4-3|.|17|.|TRBJ2-1
TGCGCCAGCAGCCAAGATCGTGGAGGGGGCCTCTACAATGAGCAGTTCTTC
CASSQDRGGGLYNEQFF
>TRBV29-1|.|13|.|TRBJ1-1
TGCAGCGCCCAGGGACTCCCGAACACTGAAGCTTTCTTT
CSAQGLPNTEAFF
>TRBV27|TRBD2|14|.|TRBJ2-7
TGTGCCAGCAGTTTCGGGCTAGCGGGAGTCGAGCAGTACTTC
CASSFGLAGVEQYF